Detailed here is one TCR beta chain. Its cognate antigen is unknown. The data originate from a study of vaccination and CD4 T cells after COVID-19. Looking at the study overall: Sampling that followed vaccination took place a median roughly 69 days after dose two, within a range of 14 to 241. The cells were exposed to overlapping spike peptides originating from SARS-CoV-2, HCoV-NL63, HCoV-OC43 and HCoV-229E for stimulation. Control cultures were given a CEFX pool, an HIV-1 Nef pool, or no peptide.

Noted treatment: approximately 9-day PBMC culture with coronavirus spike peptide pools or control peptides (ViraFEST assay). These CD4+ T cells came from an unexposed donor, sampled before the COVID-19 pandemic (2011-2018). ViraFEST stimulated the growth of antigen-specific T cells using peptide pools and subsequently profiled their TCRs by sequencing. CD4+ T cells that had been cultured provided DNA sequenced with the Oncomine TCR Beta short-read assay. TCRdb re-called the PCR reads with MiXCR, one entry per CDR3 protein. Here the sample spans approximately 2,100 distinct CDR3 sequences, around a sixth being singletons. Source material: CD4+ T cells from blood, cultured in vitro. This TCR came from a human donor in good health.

The CDR3 DNA is TGTGCCAGCTCAACCCTTCGTGGGGGCCTAAGCACAGATACGCAGTATTTT. It is translated as CASSTLRGGLSTDTQYF. The chain carries TRBV18 and TRBJ2-3, with D perhaps TRBD1 (6 bases). Germline loops: CDR1 KGHSH, CDR2 LQKENI. The CDR3 totals 17 residues. The V end lost 5 bases, the J end lost 0 bases, and 18 bases lay between the germline ends.